Following are 17 T cell receptor beta chains from one sample sequenced in a study of CD4 T cell repertoires in COVID-19. The repertoire was sequenced with immunoSEQ multiplex PCR; TCRdb's copy has only in-frame clones and lacks some. The sample carries about 25,000 clones, 85% to 95% recorded once. Sequencing was done directly on freshly isolated, uncultured memory T cells. The sample consisted of circulating follicular helper CD4+ T cells (cTfh) from blood, taken before the COVID-19 pandemic. All receptors come from a human donor who had COVID-19.

V usage is TRBV27 and J usage is TRBJ2-2; D may be TRBD1 (5 bases). CDR3 size: 16 residues. V lost 5 bases and J lost 3, with 16 bases in between. The germline CDR1 and CDR2 sequences are MNHEY and SMNVEV (reference sequence). The CDR3 nucleotides are TGTGCCAGCAGTCCACAGGAAAGGGTATACACCGGGGAGCTGTTTTTT. Protein sequence: CASSPQERVYTGELFF.

V is TRBV28 and J is TRBJ1-5; 7 nucleotides align to TRBD1. Germline trimming cut 5 bases from V and 2 bases from J; bases unmatched to any gene: 6. Looked up from germline, CDR1 is MDHEN and CDR2 is SYDVKM. There are 15 residues in the CDR3. The CDR3 coding sequence is TGTGCCAGCAGTCCGACAGGGAAGGGCAATCAGCCCCAGCATTTT. It specifies CASSPTGKGNQPQHF.

This chain connects TRBV11-1 to TRBJ2-7; D is unclear. Looked up from germline, CDR1 is SGHAT and CDR2 is FQDESV (reference sequence). V lost 0 bases and J 3 bases, leaving 9 bases between the germline ends. The CDR3 has 14 residues. CDR3 in amino acids: CASSLAVSRYEQYF. In nucleotides, the CDR3 is TGTGCCAGCAGCTTAGCGGTTAGCCGCTACGAGCAGTACTTC.

This clone was observed a single time. This chain links TRBV19 with TRBJ2-3; D is undetermined. Germline CDR1 LNHDA, CDR2 SQIVND (reference sequence). V gave up 6 bases and J gave up 6 bases, with 7 bases separating them. The CDR3 is 11 residues long. CDR3 residues: CASRFGDTQYF. In DNA, the CDR3 is TGTGCCAGTAGATTCGGGGATACGCAGTATTTT.

The V and J genes are TRBV2 and TRBJ2-7; D is unclear. CDR1 is SNHLY, CDR2 FYNNEI, per germline. V was clipped by 7 bases and J by 4 bases, with 14 bases between them. The CDR3 is 13 amino acids. CDR3 DNA: TGTGCCAGCATGAGGTTGAGCTCTTACGAGCAGTACTTC. The encoded protein is CASMRLSSYEQYF.

J is TRBJ2-7 and V is TRBV19; D is perhaps TRBD1 (5 bases). Trimming stripped 3 bases from V and 5 bases from J, with 14 bases between. The CDR3 is 14 amino acids. Germline CDR1 and CDR2: LNHDA and SQIVND (reference sequence). CDR3 bases: TGTGCCAGTAGTATGGGTCGGCAGGGTAACGAGCAGTACTTC. Its translation is CASSMGRQGNEQYF. Full variable domain (remainder filled in from reference TRBV19 and TRBJ2-7): DGGITQSPKYLFRKEGQNVTLSCEQNLNHDAMYWYRQDPGQGLRLIYYSQIVNDFQKGDIAEGYSVSREKKESFPLTVTSAQKNPTAFYLCASSMGRQGNEQYFGPGTRLTVT.

The J gene is TRBJ1-1, the V gene TRBV29-1; maybe TRBD1 (6 bases). The CDR3 sequence is 14 residues long. Deletions cut 3 bases from V and 4 bases from J, with 15 bases between. CDR1 SQVTM and CDR2 ANQGSEA come from the germline V gene. This CDR3 reads CSVEKSRGSTEAFF. The CDR3 DNA reads TGCAGCGTTGAGAAATCAAGGGGGAGCACTGAAGCTTTCTTT.

This chain links TRBV6-1 with TRBJ1-1; 8 bases line up with TRBD1. Per the germline V gene, CDR1 is MNHNS and CDR2 is SASEGT. This CDR3 comprises 11 residues. The trim removed 7 bases at V and 8 bases at J, leaving 3 bases unmatched. CDR3 sequence reads: CASMTGAEAFF. As DNA, the CDR3 is TGTGCCAGCATGACAGGGGCAGAAGCTTTCTTT.

The V call is TRBV29-1, the J call TRBJ1-5, with 7 bases lining up with TRBD1. Germline V lookup: CDR1 SQVTM, CDR2 ANQGSEA. This CDR3 region has 14 residues. Trimming at V came to 6 bases and at J to 9 bases, leaving 14 bases not matched to a gene. The CDR3 DNA is TGCAGCGTCGCTGACAGGGCCAGGGATTCGCCCCAGCATTTT. Protein sequence: CSVADRARDSPQHF.

The V gene is TRBV4-1, the J gene TRBJ2-6; the match to TRBD1 covers 7 bases. CDR3 length: 17 amino acids. Germline V gives CDR1 MGHRA, CDR2 YSYEKL. With 1 base clipped from V and 0 bases from J, the junction kept 3 bases outside the gene matches. CDR3 sequence: CASSQGGQSSGANVLTF. CDR3 bases: TGCGCCAGCAGCCAAGGGGGACAGAGCTCTGGGGCCAACGTCCTGACTTTC.

This clone was found once. J is TRBJ1-2 and V is TRBV6-5; a possible D gene is TRBD1 (5 bases). V shed 2 bases and J shed 6 bases, with 10 bases lying between them. There are 13 residues in the CDR3. From germline, CDR1 is MNHEY and CDR2 SVGAGI. CDR3 DNA: TGTGCCAGCAGTTACGGCCAGGGAAATGGCTACACCTTC. Translation gives CASSYGQGNGYTF.

This sequence joins TRBV2 and TRBJ1-3; 10 bases map to TRBD1. The J segment lost 0 bases and the V segment lost 5 bases, leaving 4 bases of the junction unmatched. Germline assignment: CDR1 SNHLY and CDR2 FYNNEI. The CDR3 is made up of 16 amino acids. The CDR3, as DNA: TGTGCCAGCAGTAGGGACAGGGGCCTCTCTGGAAACACCATATATTTT. Its translation is CASSRDRGLSGNTIYF.

The chain carries TRBV7-9 and TRBJ1-1, with D possibly matching TRBD1 (5 bases). Per the germline V gene, CDR1 is SEHNR and CDR2 is FQNEAQ (reference sequence). This CDR3 contains 13 residues. V gave up 3 bases and J gave up 6 bases, with 11 bases separating them. The CDR3 nucleotides are TGTGCCAGCAGCTTCCAAACAGGATCTGAAGCTTTCTTT. It translates to CASSFQTGSEAFF.

This chain links TRBV2 with TRBJ2-3; 7 bases agree with TRBD2. After removal of 3 bases from V and 4 bases from J, the junction contained 10 bases not matched to a gene. Germline V gene data show CDR1 as SNHLY and CDR2 as FYNNEI. The CDR3 loop spans 16 amino acids. Written as DNA, the CDR3 is TGTGCCAGCAGTGATAGGCGGGGGACCTCGGCAGATACGCAGTATTTT. Amino acid sequence: CASSDRRGTSADTQYF.

The gene calls are TRBV5-4 and TRBJ2-7, with a tentative D call TRBD2 (5 bases). This CDR3 is 13 amino acids long. The germline V gene has CDR1 SGHNT and CDR2 YYREEE (reference sequence). V dropped 2 bases and J dropped 6 bases, with 12 bases sitting between them. The CDR3 sequence is CASSFAGLSEQYF. The CDR3, as DNA: TGTGCCAGCAGCTTTGCCGGACTCTCCGAGCAGTACTTC.

A word on this clone: The junction and the germline gene differ at one end; a read error may be behind it. The rearrangement links TRBV6-1 to TRBJ2-6, with D possibly being TRBD1 (6 bases). The CDR3 length is 14 residues. The germline V gene encodes CDR1 MNHNS and CDR2 SASEGT. Here the CDR3 DNA reads TGTGCCAGCAGTGATGGACAGACACTCAGGGGCCTGGCTTTC. Its protein product is CASSDGQTLRGLAF.

V gene TRBV15 combines with J gene TRBJ2-7; a possible D gene is TRBD1 (5 bases). The CDR3 has 13 amino acids. Deletions cut 5 bases from V and 4 bases from J, with 12 bases between. CDR1 LNHNV and CDR2 YYDKDF come from the germline V gene (reference sequence). Here the CDR3 reads CATSDLQAYEQYF. The DNA of the CDR3 is TGTGCCACCAGCGACCTACAGGCGTACGAGCAGTACTTC. Looking up the rest from reference TRBV15 and TRBJ2-7 gives the full variable domain: DAMVIQNPRYQVTQFGKPVTLSCSQTLNHNVMYWYQQKSSQAPKLLFHYYDKDFNNEADTPDNFQSRRPNTSFCFLDIRSPGLGDTAMYLCATSDLQAYEQYFGPGTRLTVT.